This entry lists 24 T cell receptor beta chains sequenced from one sample in a study of shared clonotypes between healthy human individuals. Clones were sequenced by immunoSEQ multiplex PCR, and TCRdb holds only the in-frame ones, with some missing. The data contain a few million clones, over 85% of them singletons. Sequenced input: naive CD4+ T cells sorted from blood. Subset denoted: CD45RA+ positively selected. The receptors originated from a man aged 18 to 35 in good health.

This chain connects TRBV6-1 to TRBJ2-7; TRBD1 is a possible D gene (6 bases). This CDR3 has 15 amino acids. The V end was cut by 5 bases, the J end by 2 bases, with 16 bases between. Germline lookup yields CDR1 MNHNS and CDR2 SASEGT. The CDR3 reads CASSSTPGQPYEQYF. The CDR3 coding sequence is TGTGCCAGCAGTTCCACACCGGGACAACCCTACGAGCAGTACTTC.

This chain's CDR3 is CASSSRDIANYGYTF. CDR3 coding DNA: TGTGCCAGCAGTTCTCGGGACATAGCTAACTATGGCTACACCTTC. The V gene is TRBV28, the J gene TRBJ1-2, with TRBD1 as a possible D gene (6 bases). The V end was cut by 4 bases, the J end by 0 bases, with 12 bases between. CDR1 MDHEN and CDR2 SYDVKM come from the germline V gene. The CDR3 consists of 15 residues.

This rearrangement joins TRBV5-4 to TRBJ1-6; 7 positions match TRBD1. The CDR3 spans 15 residues. Germline assignment: CDR1 SGHNT and CDR2 YYREEE (reference sequence). V shed 4 bases, J shed 6 bases, and the junction held 7 bases outside the gene matches. The CDR3 nucleotides read TGTGCCAGCAGCCAGCAGGGGGTTACTAATTCACCCCTCCACTTT. Translation: CASSQQGVTNSPLHF.

V and J are TRBV7-3 and TRBJ2-1; tentative D call: TRBD2 (6 bases). Germline V gene lookup returns CDR1 SGHTA and CDR2 FQGTGA. Trimming took off 3 bases at V and 10 bases at J, with 13 bases between the two ends. The CDR3 has 13 residues. DNA for the CDR3: TGTGCCAGCAGCTTCCTGGACTACACGGAGCAGTTCTTC. Its protein product is CASSFLDYTEQFF.

This rearrangement joins TRBV23-1 to TRBJ2-3; TRBD1 might be the D (6 bases). TRBV23-1 is an ORF, and what it does is uncertain. CDR3 size: 18 residues. The V end was cut by 0 bases, the J end by 2 bases, with 18 bases between. The CDR3 DNA is TGCGCCAGCAGTCAATCCCTGCCAAACAGGGACCCCACAGATACGCAGTATTTT. Translating it yields CASSQSLPNRDPTDTQYF.

V is TRBV6-5 and J is TRBJ2-1; D possibly matches TRBD1 or TRBD2 (5 bases each). The CDR3 consists of 15 residues. With 1 base removed from V and 5 bases from J, the gap between germline ends came to 12 bases. Per the germline V gene, CDR1 is MNHEY and CDR2 is SVGAGI. In DNA form, the CDR3 reads TGTGCCAGCAGTTACTGGTCGAGAGGGGACAATGAGCAGTTCTTC. Amino acid sequence: CASSYWSRGDNEQFF.

This clone has only one observation. The chain employs TRBV9 and TRBJ2-3; no clear D. Trimming cost V 0 bases and J 4 bases, with 12 bases left between them. CDR3 size: 15 residues. Germline assignment: CDR1 SGDLS and CDR2 YYNGEE. The CDR3 is CASSVGVGRADTQYF. The CDR3 DNA reads as TGTGCCAGCAGCGTAGGAGTGGGTCGGGCAGATACGCAGTATTTT.

The V gene is TRBV11-3, the J gene TRBJ2-3; TRBD2 matches at 9 bases. Germline loops: CDR1 SGHNT, CDR2 YENEEA. The ends lost 0 bases at V and 4 bases at J; junction bases unmatched: 14. The CDR3 loop spans 19 amino acids. DNA of the CDR3: TGTGCCAGCAGCTTAGATCGGCGAGCGGGGGGAAATCACCCAGATACGCAGTATTTT. It is translated as CASSLDRRAGGNHPDTQYF.

The chain uses TRBV5-4 and TRBJ2-5; 13 positions agree with TRBD2. The better agreement between TRBJ2-7 and the DNA end casts doubt on the J call. This CDR3 is built from 15 residues. Germline CDR1 SGHNT, CDR2 YYREEE (reference sequence). The CDR3 DNA reads as TGTGCCAGCAGTCCTAGACTAGCGGGGGGCGACGAGCAGTACTTC. This gives the protein CASSPRLAGGDEQYF.

The rearrangement uses TRBV18 and TRBJ1-4, with D uncertain. This CDR3 spans 12 amino acids. Germline V gives CDR1 KGHSH, CDR2 LQKENI. With 2 bases removed from V and 8 bases from J, the gap between germline ends came to 6 bases. CDR3 coding DNA: TGTGCCAGCTCACCAGGGTGGGAAAAACTGTTTTTT. Translating it yields CASSPGWEKLFF. Combining the CDR3 with reference TRBV18 and TRBJ1-4 gives the whole variable domain NAGVMQNPRHLVRRRGQEARLRCSPMKGHSHVYWYRQLPEEGLKFMVYLQKENIIDESGMPKERFSAEFPKEGPSILRIQQVVRGDSAAYFCASSPGWEKLFFGSGTQLSVL.

This clone has more than one count but fewer than ten. The chain is built from TRBV2 and TRBJ1-6; D is possibly TRBD1 (5 bases). Germline V gene sequence: CDR1 SNHLY, CDR2 FYNNEI. Deletions cut 4 bases from V and 10 bases from J, with 11 bases between. The CDR3 consists of 13 residues. CDR3 in amino acids: CASSVTVPSPLHF. The CDR3 nucleotides are TGTGCCAGCAGTGTGACAGTCCCGTCACCCCTCCACTTT.

Remarks on this clone: The identical CDR3 is also encoded by other nucleotide sequences in the sample. The V gene is TRBV5-1, the J gene TRBJ1-4, with D tentatively TRBD1 (5 bases). Trimming removed 0 bases from V and 2 bases from J, with 8 bases in between. The CDR3 totals 15 residues. The germline V gene encodes CDR1 SGHRS and CDR2 YFSETQ. DNA of the CDR3: TGCGCCAGCAGCTTGGGGGGGTCGACTAATGAAAAACTGTTTTTT. Translated, it gives CASSLGGSTNEKLFF.

This rearrangement joins TRBV2 to TRBJ1-4, with a tentative D call TRBD1 (5 bases). V was cut by 3 bases and J by 6 bases, with 11 bases left in between. Germline CDR1 SNHLY, CDR2 FYNNEI. The CDR3 runs to 14 residues. The CDR3 spells CASSEVQVYEKLFF. In DNA, the CDR3 is TGTGCCAGCAGTGAGGTACAGGTGTATGAAAAACTGTTTTTT.

The rearrangement uses TRBV6-6 and TRBJ1-2; TRBD1 matches at 10 bases. The length of the CDR3 is 15 residues. Germline CDR1 MNHNY, CDR2 SVGAGI (reference sequence). V lost 5 bases, J lost 4 bases, and 7 bases stayed unmatched. The CDR3 region has the DNA TGTGCCAGCAGTCAGCCGGGACAGGGGCTCTATGGCTACACCTTC. Its translation: CASSQPGQGLYGYTF.

The rearrangement joins TRBV6-5 to TRBJ2-5; D is perhaps TRBD1 (5 bases). Trimming took off 10 bases at V and 5 bases at J, with 11 bases between the two ends. CDR1 MNHEY and CDR2 SVGAGI come from the germline V gene. This CDR3 spans 11 amino acids. CDR3 in amino acids: CAIGQGETQYF. The CDR3 bases are TGTGCCATAGGGCAGGGTGAGACCCAGTACTTC.

Of note for this clone: Germline is not matched at one junction end, which may reflect a read error. The chain joins TRBV7-7 to TRBJ2-3; tentatively, D is TRBD2 (7 bases). The CDR3 covers 15 residues. Germline V lookup: CDR1 SSHAT, CDR2 FNYEAQ (reference sequence). DNA of the CDR3: TGTGCTAGCAGCTTAACCGGGGGGCACACAGATACGCAGTATTTT. This translates into CASSLTGGHTDTQYF. The variable domain in full, completed from reference TRBV7-7 and TRBJ2-3, reads GAGVSQSPRYKVTKRGQDVTLRCDPISSHATLYWYQQALGQGPEFLTYFNYEAQPDKSGLPSDRFSAERPEGSISTLTIQRTEQRDSAMYRCASSLTGGHTDTQYFGPGTRLTVL.

The rearrangement uses TRBV6-5 and TRBJ1-2; 10 bases are a match to TRBD1. Germline CDR1 reads MNHEY; CDR2 reads SVGAGI. Losses at the gene ends were 9 bases for V and 2 bases for J; bases not matched to a gene: 6. CDR3 length equals 14 residues. The DNA of the CDR3 is TGTGCCAGGACCGAGGGACAGGGGAACTATGGCTACACCTTC. Its translation is CARTEGQGNYGYTF.

This sequence joins TRBV9 and TRBJ2-7; 10 bases map to TRBD1. Germline loops: CDR1 SGDLS, CDR2 YYNGEE. This CDR3 has 15 amino acids. V lost 3 bases and J lost 6; bases outside the gene matches: 9. The CDR3: CASSASGTGVSEQYF. The CDR3 nucleotides are TGTGCCAGCAGCGCATCCGGGACAGGGGTATCCGAGCAGTACTTC.

A word on this clone: The sample carries other DNA sequences with the same CDR3. The chain is built from TRBV5-1 and TRBJ2-5; D unclear. The CDR3 runs 13 residues. The germline gives CDR1 SGHRS, CDR2 YFSETQ. Trimming stripped 1 base from V and 2 bases from J, with 6 bases between. CDR3 DNA sequence: TGCGCCAGCAGCTTGACTCCACAAGAGACCCAGTACTTC. Translating it yields CASSLTPQETQYF. Looking up the rest from reference TRBV5-1 and TRBJ2-5 gives the full variable domain: KAGVTQTPRYLIKTRGQQVTLSCSPISGHRSVSWYQQTPGQGLQFLFEYFSETQRNKGNFPGRFSGRQFSNSRSEMNVSTLELGDSALYLCASSLTPQETQYFGPGTRLLVL.

The chain links TRBV27 to TRBJ2-7, with TRBD2 identical over 7 bases. This CDR3 region has 15 residues. Losses at the gene ends were 5 bases for V and 2 bases for J; bases not matched to a gene: 9. CDR1 MNHEY and CDR2 SMNVEV come from the germline V gene (reference sequence). CDR3 coding DNA: TGTGCCAGCAGTCCTATGCGGGAGAGGACCTACGAGCAGTACTTC. Protein sequence: CASSPMRERTYEQYF.

In the case of this clone: Other DNA sequences in the same sample also yield this CDR3. The V gene is TRBV6-5, the J gene TRBJ2-7, with D tentatively TRBD2 (6 bases). Germline values: CDR1 MNHEY, CDR2 SVGAGI. V was pared by 0 bases and J by 2 bases, with 11 bases between. This CDR3 is 15 amino acids long. The CDR3 bases are TGTGCCAGCAGTTACTCCGGGACTCCCGCCTACGAGCAGTACTTC. This translates into CASSYSGTPAYEQYF.

V gene TRBV5-1 combines with J gene TRBJ2-2; D possibly corresponds to TRBD2 (5 bases). V dropped 4 bases and J dropped 4 bases, with 17 bases sitting between them. The V gene's germline CDR1 is SGHRS and CDR2 YFSETQ. The CDR3 length is 16 residues. CDR3 sequence: CASSHPTRDGTGELFF. The CDR3 bases are TGCGCCAGCAGCCATCCCACTAGAGATGGCACCGGGGAGCTGTTTTTT.

The chain carries TRBV13 and TRBJ2-5; D not resolved. The germline V and J ends were trimmed by 1 base and 4 bases, with 7 bases remaining between them. Germline V gives CDR1 PRHDT, CDR2 FYEKMQ (reference sequence). The CDR3 totals 13 residues. This chain's CDR3 is CASSLVRAETQYF. The CDR3 DNA sequence: TGTGCCAGCAGCTTAGTAAGGGCAGAGACCCAGTACTTC.

The chain has TRBV5-5 and TRBJ2-7; 12 bases are shared with TRBD2. Per the germline V gene, CDR1 is SGHKS and CDR2 is YYEKEE (reference sequence). V dropped 5 bases and J dropped 6; count of bases not matched to a gene: 12. The CDR3 is 16 residues long. CDR3 coding DNA: TGTGCCAGCAGTTCCGGACTAGCGGGGTTAGGCAGCGAGCAGTACTTC. Its translation is CASSSGLAGLGSEQYF.